This passage covers 23 T cell receptor beta chains from one sample sequenced in a study of T cell changes during pregnancy in multiple sclerosis (dated 2019 in TCRdb). The library was built by means of the immunoSEQ multiplex PCR assay. TCRdb re-hosts the immuneACCESS table, in-frame sequences only. Its copies lack some clones; in the studies checked, an unresolved V gene accounts for under half of them, and the cause for the rest is not known. In all, the sample holds about 64,000 clones, and approximately 96% of those were seen once. 2.5% of the sample is in the top ten clones. This material consisted of CD8+ T cells from peripheral blood mononuclear cells, taken after pregnancy. The receptor source for this set is a female donor with multiple sclerosis, enrolled in a pregnancy study.

The V call is TRBV9, the J call TRBJ2-1; 12 nucleotides line up with TRBD2. This CDR3 spans 16 amino acids. J was trimmed by 3 bases and V by 4 bases; bases with no gene match: 5. From germline, CDR1 is SGDLS and CDR2 YYNGEE. CDR3 loop: CASSPRLAGDYNEQFF. The CDR3 nucleotides read TGTGCCAGCAGCCCCCGACTAGCGGGGGACTACAATGAGCAGTTCTTC.

This sequence joins TRBV29-1 and TRBJ2-1; D possibly corresponds to TRBD2 (6 bases). The V gene lost 3 bases and the J gene lost 0 bases, with 12 bases spanning the gap. The CDR3 consists of 15 residues. Germline loops: CDR1 SQVTM, CDR2 ANQGSEA. CDR3 residues: CSVDLGRTSYNEQFF. CDR3 DNA: TGCAGCGTTGATTTAGGGAGGACCTCCTACAATGAGCAGTTCTTC.

The gene calls are TRBV28 and TRBJ2-3; D is perhaps TRBD1 (5 bases). Germline V gene lookup returns CDR1 MDHEN and CDR2 SYDVKM. V lost 6 bases and J lost 0, with 16 bases in between. The CDR3 sequence is 16 residues long. CDR3 loop: CASSLAWGRSTDTQYF. In nucleotides, the CDR3 is TGTGCCAGCAGCCTTGCTTGGGGCCGTAGCACAGATACGCAGTATTTT.

A few counts support this clone. The CDR3 here is CASSGSGRAGELFF. CDR3 sequence (DNA): TGTGCCAGCAGCGGAAGCGGGAGGGCCGGGGAGCTGTTTTTT. V usage is TRBV7-2 and J usage is TRBJ2-2, with TRBD2 matching over 10 bases. CDR3 length: 14 amino acids. The germline V gene encodes CDR1 SGHTA and CDR2 FQGNSA. Germline trimming cut 5 bases from V and 6 bases from J; bases unmatched to any gene: 3. The whole variable domain, filled in from reference TRBV7-2 and TRBJ2-2, reads GAGVSQSPSNKVTEKGKDVELRCDPISGHTALYWYRQSLGQGLEFLIYFQGNSAPDKSGLPSDRFSAERTGGSVSTLTIQRTQQEDSAVYLCASSGSGRAGELFFGEGSRLTVL.

The J gene is TRBJ2-7, the V gene TRBV9, with 9 positions matching TRBD2. Per germline, CDR1 SGDLS and CDR2 YYNGEE. The CDR3 is made up of 16 amino acids. V shed 0 bases, J shed 3 bases, and the junction held 7 bases outside the gene matches. The DNA for the CDR3 is TGTGCCAGCAGCGTAGGAGAGAGGCGGGAGGGCTACGAGCAGTACTTC. It translates to CASSVGERREGYEQYF.

The chain joins TRBV29-1 to TRBJ2-3; a weak D match, TRBD1 (6 bases). This CDR3 is built from 11 residues. Between the trimmed V and J ends, which lost 6 bases and 6 bases, there was a span of 10 bases. Germline CDR1 SQVTM, CDR2 ANQGSEA. The DNA of the CDR3 is TGCAGCGTGCAGGGGTCGGATACGCAGTATTTT. Its protein product is CSVQGSDTQYF.

The genes are TRBV7-8 and TRBJ2-3; perhaps TRBD2 as D (6 bases). Germline V gives CDR1 SGHVS, CDR2 FQNEAQ. The V end was cut by 3 bases, the J end by 1 base, with 11 bases between. The length of the CDR3 is 15 residues. CDR3 in DNA: TGTGCCAGCAGCTTGGAGGGAGCTGGCACAGATACGCAGTATTTT. Its translation: CASSLEGAGTDTQYF.

The genes are TRBV29-1 and TRBJ2-3, with a possible D match to TRBD2 (6 bases). Trimming took off 4 bases at V and 3 bases at J, with 14 bases between the two ends. The V gene's germline CDR1 is SQVTM and CDR2 ANQGSEA. CDR3 length: 14 residues. As DNA, the CDR3 is TGCAGCGTTGTCGGGCGGGAACTAACAGATACGCAGTATTTT. As protein: CSVVGRELTDTQYF.

The chain couples TRBV7-8 to TRBJ2-7; 14 bases are a match to TRBD2. Trimming removed 3 bases from V and 0 bases from J; junction bases left unmatched: 7. CDR3 length equals 18 residues. CDR1 and CDR2 (germline): SGHVS, FQNEAQ. The CDR3, as DNA: TGTGCCAGCAGCTTTCGGACTAGCGGGAGGCAGAGCTCCTACGAGCAGTACTTC. Its translation is CASSFRTSGRQSSYEQYF.

The CDR3 DNA sequence: TGTGCCAGCAGTTTATTAGCGGGAGGGCCTCCCAATGAGCAGTTCTTC. Translating gives CASSLLAGGPPNEQFF. The rearrangement uses TRBV27 and TRBJ2-1, with 11 bases matching TRBD2. The germline V gene encodes CDR1 MNHEY and CDR2 SMNVEV (reference sequence). Trimming cost V 1 base and J 6 bases; bases outside gene matches: 5. The CDR3 is 16 amino acids.

This clone was observed once. This rearrangement joins TRBV7-9 to TRBJ1-1; 8 bases align to TRBD1. The CDR3 consists of 16 residues. V lost 4 bases, J lost 5 bases, and 12 bases stayed unmatched. Germline CDR1 reads SEHNR; CDR2 reads FQNEAQ (reference sequence). The CDR3 spells CASSYAPGQGWTEAFF. The CDR3, as DNA: TGTGCCAGCAGCTATGCACCCGGACAGGGATGGACTGAAGCTTTCTTT.

V usage is TRBV5-1 and J usage is TRBJ2-1; 12 bases align to TRBD2. This CDR3 spans 19 amino acids. Germline values: CDR1 SGHRS, CDR2 YFSETQ. V dropped 4 bases and J dropped 5; count of bases not matched to a gene: 16. The CDR3 reads CASSAPGLAGNRGHNEQFF. The DNA of the CDR3 is TGCGCCAGCAGCGCACCAGGACTAGCGGGAAACAGGGGCCACAATGAGCAGTTCTTC.

The V gene is TRBV19, the J gene TRBJ2-1, with a tentative D call TRBD2 (5 bases). CDR1 and CDR2 from the germline V gene are LNHDA and SQIVND (reference sequence). Trimming took 3 bases from V and 4 from J, leaving 13 bases between them. The CDR3 totals 15 residues. In DNA form, the CDR3 reads TGTGCCAGTAGTATCTCCCGTAGCGTTTACAATGAGCAGTTCTTC. It encodes CASSISRSVYNEQFF.

J is TRBJ2-7 and V is TRBV7-9; 10 bases map to TRBD2. Trimming cost V 3 bases and J 5 bases; bases outside gene matches: 10. Germline CDR1 reads SEHNR; CDR2 reads FQNEAQ (reference sequence). CDR3 size: 16 residues. The DNA for the CDR3 is TGTGCCAGCAGCTTCCCAACCAGCGGGAGGGCAGACGAGCAGTACTTC. Protein sequence: CASSFPTSGRADEQYF. The entire variable domain, with the rest obtained from reference TRBV7-9 and TRBJ2-7, is as follows: DTGVSQNPRHKITKRGQNVTFRCDPISEHNRLYWYRQTLGQGPEFLTYFQNEAQLEKSRLLSDRFSAERPKGSFSTLEIQRTEQGDSAMYLCASSFPTSGRADEQYFGPGTRLTVT.

The chain uses TRBV28 and TRBJ2-7, with D possibly matching TRBD1 (5 bases). There are 16 residues in the CDR3. V was shortened by 1 base and J by 2 bases, with 15 bases between the two germline ends. Germline V CDR1 and CDR2: MDHEN, SYDVKM. CDR3 loop: CASSLFGRAGPYEQYF. The DNA of the CDR3 is TGTGCCAGCAGTTTATTCGGAAGGGCAGGGCCCTACGAGCAGTACTTC.

The genes are TRBV5-6 and TRBJ2-3, with D maybe TRBD1 (5 bases). This CDR3 is built from 15 residues. Trimming took off 0 bases at V and 0 bases at J, with 8 bases between the two ends. In germline, CDR1 is SGHDT, CDR2 YYEEEE. CDR3 bases: TGTGCCAGCAGCTTGGGGGGCATGAGCACAGATACGCAGTATTTT. Translating gives CASSLGGMSTDTQYF.

This clone was recorded once. The V gene is TRBV7-9, the J gene TRBJ1-2, with D unresolved. There are 13 residues in the CDR3. V was clipped by 5 bases and J by 1 base, with 8 bases between them. The V gene's germline CDR1 is SEHNR and CDR2 FQNEAQ (reference sequence). The CDR3 here is CASSAYVNYGYTF. Written as DNA, the CDR3 is TGTGCCAGCAGCGCCTACGTTAACTATGGCTACACCTTC.

V and J are TRBV19 and TRBJ2-1, with TRBD2 matching 10 bases. The CDR3 runs 13 residues. V was pared by 7 bases and J by 10 bases, with 7 bases of the junction left unmatched. CDR1 is LNHDA, CDR2 SQIVND, per germline (reference sequence). CDR3 amino acids: CASKPGLALEQFF. DNA for the CDR3: TGTGCCAGTAAACCGGGACTAGCGCTCGAGCAGTTCTTC.

The rearrangement joins TRBV2 to TRBJ2-3; weak D call: TRBD2 (5 bases). The CDR3 contains 15 residues. Per the germline V gene, CDR1 is SNHLY and CDR2 is FYNNEI. V dropped 6 bases and J dropped 0 bases, with 13 bases sitting between them. CDR3 sequence: CASREEADSTDTQYF. The CDR3 bases are TGTGCCAGCAGGGAGGAAGCGGATAGCACAGATACGCAGTATTTT.

V gene TRBV28 combines with J gene TRBJ1-1; D remains ambiguous. Looked up from germline, CDR1 is MDHEN and CDR2 is SYDVKM. The V and J ends lost 3 bases and 6 bases respectively, with 8 bases between them. The CDR3 runs to 12 residues. The CDR3 loop is CASSLMGAEAFF. The CDR3 DNA sequence: TGTGCCAGCAGTTTGATGGGCGCTGAAGCTTTCTTT.

The rearrangement joins TRBV14 to TRBJ2-7; 7 bases match TRBD2. J gave up 5 bases and V 3 bases, and 10 bases lay outside the gene matches. CDR1 is SGHDN, CDR2 FVKESK, per germline. The length of the CDR3 is 15 residues. The chain's CDR3 is CASSQGGVSYNEQYF. CDR3 sequence (DNA): TGTGCCAGCAGCCAGGGGGGGGTCAGCTATAACGAGCAGTACTTC.

This clone is a singleton in its sample. The rearrangement joins TRBV5-3 to TRBJ2-7; tentatively, D is TRBD2 (6 bases). TRBV5-3 qualifies as an ORF whose function is uncertain. Between the trimmed V and J ends, which lost 3 bases and 3 bases, there was a span of 13 bases. The CDR3 sequence is 14 residues long. The DNA for the CDR3 is TGTGCCAGAAGCTCCGAGGCGGAGGGCTACGAGCAGTACTTC. Translation: CARSSEAEGYEQYF.

V and J are TRBV18 and TRBJ2-1, with TRBD2 matching 9 bases. This CDR3 contains 15 residues. From germline, CDR1 is KGHSH and CDR2 LQKENI. With 2 bases clipped from V and 4 bases from J, the junction kept 3 bases outside the gene matches. CDR3 loop: CASSPETSGYNEQFF. CDR3 nucleotides: TGTGCCAGCTCACCAGAAACTAGCGGGTACAATGAGCAGTTCTTC.